The next 27 T cell receptor beta chains were all read from a single sample in a study (dated by TCRdb to 2016 to 2017). Receptor amplification or capture employed RT-PCR. TCRdb records Illumina MiSeq as the sequencer. TCRdb reran the public reads through fastp at Q25 and MiXCR, keeping productive beta chains. All rows with the same CDR3 protein become a single entry with the most common DNA and genes. The sample yields hundreds of thousands of distinct CDR3 sequences; 13% to 15% were counted once. The ten largest account for 3% to 4.5% of the sample. The sample consisted of memory CD4+ T cells from blood. The receptors were gathered from a female donor in good health, serving as a healthy control.

This clonotype was seen a few times. This chain joins TRBV5-4 and TRBJ2-5; 9 positions agree with TRBD2. The CDR3 runs 16 residues. The V gene's germline CDR1 is SGHNT and CDR2 YYREEE (reference sequence). V trimming: 0 bases; J trimming: 0 bases; junction bases outside the gene matches: 3. The CDR3 coding sequence is TGTGCCAGCAGCTTGGGGAGCGGGGGGTACCAAGAGACCCAGTACTTC. Amino acids: CASSLGSGGYQETQYF.

This clonotype was observed a few times. The CDR3 sequence: CATSGSSTEAFF. The DNA of the CDR3 is TGTGCCACCAGCGGCAGTAGCACTGAAGCTTTCTTT. This chain uses TRBV15 with TRBJ1-1; unclear D gene. Between the trimmed V and J ends, which lost 5 bases and 4 bases, there was a span of 8 bases. The CDR3 is 12 amino acids. The germline V gene encodes CDR1 LNHNV and CDR2 YYDKDF (reference sequence).

This clonotype has only a few counts. The chain employs TRBV6-1 and TRBJ1-1; 7 bases match TRBD1. The CDR3 is made up of 15 amino acids. From germline, CDR1 is MNHNS and CDR2 SASEGT. Trimming took 7 bases from V and 3 from J; bases not matched to a gene: 11. The CDR3 loop is CASTGTGDRYTEAFF. The DNA of the CDR3 is TGTGCCAGCACCGGAACAGGGGATCGGTACACTGAAGCTTTCTTT.

The chain links TRBV6-6 to TRBJ2-5; the D gene is possibly TRBD1 (7 bases). V dropped 2 bases and J dropped 4 bases, with 20 bases sitting between them. Germline loops: CDR1 MNHNY, CDR2 SVGAGI (reference sequence). The CDR3 spans 17 residues. The CDR3 reads CASSYGGSGGRGETQYF. The CDR3, as DNA: TGTGCCAGCAGTTACGGAGGGTCAGGGGGGCGCGGAGAGACCCAGTACTTC.

This clonotype was detected only a few times. The chain carries TRBV7-3 and TRBJ2-2, with a possible D match to TRBD2 (5 bases). The length of the CDR3 is 14 residues. Trimming left V 2 bases short and J 5 bases short, with 9 bases between. Germline CDR1 is SGHTA and CDR2 is FQGTGA. This CDR3 reads CASSLWTGTGELFF. CDR3 nucleotides: TGTGCCAGCAGCTTATGGACGGGAACCGGGGAGCTGTTTTTT.

V is TRBV19 and J is TRBJ1-2; no firm D call. Germline V gene data show CDR1 as LNHDA and CDR2 as SQIVND (reference sequence). The CDR3 is 13 residues long. V lost 8 bases to trimming and J lost 8 bases, with 18 bases between them. In DNA form, the CDR3 reads TGTGCCAGTTCTCTAACGGATTACAACGGCTACACCTTC. Its protein is CASSLTDYNGYTF.

The chain has TRBV7-9 and TRBJ1-2, with D possibly being TRBD1 (5 bases). V gave up 6 bases and J gave up 5 bases, with 13 bases separating them. This CDR3 comprises 13 residues. CDR1 is SEHNR and CDR2 is FQNEAQ in the germline V gene (reference sequence). The CDR3 protein is CASSDTGSYGYTF. CDR3 nucleotide sequence: TGTGCCAGCAGTGACACAGGATCGTATGGCTACACCTTC.

This sequence joins TRBV27 and TRBJ1-2; the match to TRBD1 covers 8 bases. The V and J ends lost 5 bases and 12 bases, in that order; junction bases with no gene match: 14. The CDR3 has 14 amino acids. Germline V gives CDR1 MNHEY, CDR2 SMNVEV (reference sequence). DNA of the CDR3: TGTGCCAGCAGTCCCCTCCCGACAGGGGCGGGCGACACCTTC. Its protein product is CASSPLPTGAGDTF.

The chain carries TRBV27 and TRBJ2-2; 10 positions agree with TRBD1. Trimming removed 5 bases from V and 5 bases from J; junction bases left unmatched: 5. The CDR3 totals 15 residues. Germline V gives CDR1 MNHEY, CDR2 SMNVEV (reference sequence). The CDR3 DNA reads as TGTGCCAGCAGTATGTCGGACAGGGGGACCGGGGAGCTGTTTTTT. It is translated as CASSMSDRGTGELFF.

V gene TRBV11-2 combines with J gene TRBJ2-1; a possible D gene is TRBD2 (6 bases). Looked up from germline, CDR1 is SGHAT and CDR2 is FQNNGV. The ends were cut back, 0 bases at V and 12 bases at J, with 15 bases in the middle. The CDR3 runs 14 residues. CDR3 region: CASSLEGGMTVQFF. The CDR3 coding sequence is TGTGCCAGCAGCTTAGAGGGGGGAATGACGGTGCAGTTCTTC.

This clonotype was seen a handful of times. This chain connects TRBV5-1 to TRBJ2-1, with a weak D call TRBD1 (6 bases). The germline gives CDR1 SGHRS, CDR2 YFSETQ. This CDR3 is built from 14 residues. V was cut by 2 bases and J by 4 bases, with 10 bases left in between. This CDR3 reads CASSFLTGYNEQFF. The DNA of the CDR3 is TGCGCCAGCAGCTTCCTCACAGGGTACAATGAGCAGTTCTTC.

The rearrangement uses TRBV6-2 or TRBV6-3 and TRBJ2-5, with D possibly TRBD2 on 6 matching bases. The CDR3 contains 16 residues. Germline CDR1 MNHEY, CDR2 SVGEGT. Trimming took off 2 bases at V and 1 base at J, with 14 bases between the two ends. For the CDR3, the DNA is TGTGCCAGCAGTTACGCCACCGGGAGAGGCCAAGAGACCCAGTACTTC. The encoded protein is CASSYATGRGQETQYF.

Many counts were recorded for this clonotype. The V call is TRBV29-1, the J call TRBJ2-3; 15 positions agree with TRBD2. J lost 6 bases, V lost 7 bases, and 5 bases had no gene match. CDR1 and CDR2 (germline): SQVTM, ANQGSEA. The CDR3 is 14 residues long. CDR3 nucleotide sequence: TGCAGCGCCCGGACTAGCGGGAGGGATGATACGCAGTATTTT. Its protein product is CSARTSGRDDTQYF.

This clonotype was recorded a few times. This rearrangement joins TRBV7-3 to TRBJ1-1; D gene unclear. The germline gives CDR1 SGHTA, CDR2 FQGTGA. The CDR3 length is 13 residues. The V end lost 4 bases, the J end lost 6 bases, and 12 bases lay between the germline ends. The CDR3 is CASSSPVSPEAFF. The CDR3 DNA follows: TGTGCCAGCAGCTCCCCGGTTTCGCCTGAAGCTTTCTTT.

The chain is built from TRBV7-2 and TRBJ1-4; 7 nucleotides align to TRBD1. The CDR3 length is 14 residues. CDR1 is SGHTA and CDR2 is FQGNSA in the germline V gene. Germline trimming cut 5 bases from V and 8 bases from J; bases unmatched to any gene: 8. The DNA for the CDR3 is TGTGCCAGCAGCAAACAGGGGAGCGGCGAAAAACTGTTTTTT. Protein: CASSKQGSGEKLFF.

In this sample, this clonotype turned up many times. This rearrangement joins TRBV5-6 to TRBJ1-5, with D hard to call. The germline V gene has CDR1 SGHDT and CDR2 YYEEEE. Trimming shortened V by 2 bases and J by 8 bases, and 8 bases separated the two germline ends. The CDR3 totals 12 residues. The CDR3 region has the DNA TGTGCCAGCAGCTTCGGAGGAGAGCCCCAGCATTTT. Protein: CASSFGGEPQHF.

The chain is built from TRBV7-9 and TRBJ1-1; D is perhaps TRBD1 (5 bases). The CDR3 has 15 amino acids. Germline V lookup: CDR1 SEHNR, CDR2 FQNEAQ (reference sequence). Between the trimmed V and J ends, which lost 1 base and 0 bases, there was a span of 9 bases. The CDR3 nucleotides are TGTGCCAGCAGCTTAGGGGGACCTCTGAACACTGAAGCTTTCTTT. It is translated as CASSLGGPLNTEAFF.

The chain links TRBV24-1 to TRBJ1-5, with D possibly being TRBD1 (5 bases). The germline CDR1 and CDR2 sequences are KGHDR and SFDVKD. CDR3 length equals 12 residues. V was trimmed by 10 bases and J by 7 bases, leaving 13 bases between them. CDR3 amino acids: CATGGNGQPQHF. The DNA of the CDR3 is TGTGCCACGGGGGGTAACGGACAGCCCCAGCATTTT.

The V and J genes are TRBV6-2 or TRBV6-3 and TRBJ1-2, with D unclear. V lost 10 bases to trimming and J lost 5 bases, with 17 bases between them. CDR1 is MNHEY, CDR2 SVGEGT, per germline. CDR3 length: 13 amino acids. CDR3 protein: CATESAIGYGYTF. The DNA for the CDR3 is TGTGCCACCGAGAGCGCGATTGGGTATGGCTACACCTTC.

V and J are TRBV11-2 and TRBJ2-7; D uncertain. The CDR3 contains 12 residues. CDR1 SGHAT and CDR2 FQNNGV come from the germline V gene. Trimming removed 5 bases at V and 2 bases at J, with 7 bases between. The CDR3 here is CASSKQAYEQYF. The DNA for the CDR3 is TGTGCCAGCAGCAAGCAAGCCTACGAGCAGTACTTC.

This clonotype was counted ten times or more. The genes are TRBV20-1 and TRBJ2-5, with 9 bases that match TRBD1. CDR3 size: 15 residues. Germline values: CDR1 DFQATT, CDR2 SNEGSKA (reference sequence). Trimming cost V 4 bases and J 5 bases; bases outside gene matches: 11. In DNA, the CDR3 is TGCAGTGCTATGGTGGCGACAGGGGGATCGGAGACCCAGTACTTC. Translation gives CSAMVATGGSETQYF.

This clonotype was detected only a few times. J is TRBJ1-3 and V is TRBV5-1, with TRBD1 matching over 7 bases. This CDR3 is 17 amino acids long. CDR1 is SGHRS and CDR2 is YFSETQ in the germline V gene. The V segment lost 0 bases and the J segment 4 bases; nucleotides outside the gene matches: 10. This CDR3 is CASSLAATGIAGNTIYF. CDR3 DNA: TGCGCCAGCAGCTTGGCCGCGACAGGGATTGCCGGAAACACCATATATTTT. Drawing the rest from reference TRBV5-1 and TRBJ1-3, the complete variable domain is KAGVTQTPRYLIKTRGQQVTLSCSPISGHRSVSWYQQTPGQGLQFLFEYFSETQRNKGNFPGRFSGRQFSNSRSEMNVSTLELGDSALYLCASSLAATGIAGNTIYFGEGSWLTVV.

The chain uses TRBV5-1 and TRBJ1-1, with D perhaps matching TRBD1 (6 bases). The germline V gene has CDR1 SGHRS and CDR2 YFSETQ. CDR3 length equals 15 residues. Trimming removed 2 bases from V and 0 bases from J, with 11 bases in between. The CDR3 sequence: CASSLGGTLNTEAFF. The DNA of the CDR3 is TGCGCCAGCAGCTTAGGGGGTACTTTGAACACTGAAGCTTTCTTT.

The chain has TRBV3-1 and TRBJ2-5; 9 bases are a match to TRBD2. Germline trimming cut 1 base from V and 4 bases from J; bases unmatched to any gene: 10. CDR1 LGHDT and CDR2 YNNKEL come from the germline V gene (reference sequence). This CDR3 comprises 17 residues. CDR3 DNA: TGTGCCAGCAGCCAAGGACTTAGCGGGAGAAGCGGAGAGACCCAGTACTTC. It yields the protein CASSQGLSGRSGETQYF.

This clonotype was counted only a few times. This chain links TRBV20-1 with TRBJ1-1; D possibly corresponds to TRBD1 (6 bases). Between the trimmed V and J ends, which lost 0 bases and 2 bases, there was a span of 10 bases. This CDR3 is built from 14 residues. CDR1 DFQATT and CDR2 SNEGSKA come from the germline V gene (reference sequence). The CDR3: CSAREGGSNTEAFF. CDR3 sequence (DNA): TGCAGTGCTAGAGAAGGGGGGAGTAACACTGAAGCTTTCTTT.

There are many counts of this clonotype. V is TRBV12-3 or TRBV12-4 and J is TRBJ1-1, with TRBD1 matching over 7 bases. The CDR3 covers 14 residues. V was clipped by 6 bases and J by 2 bases; unmatched bases: 6. In DNA, the CDR3 is TGTGCCAGCAGCAGCGGACAGGAAAACACTGAAGCTTTCTTT. Amino acid sequence: CASSSGQENTEAFF.

The chain uses TRBV12-3 or TRBV12-4 and TRBJ2-6; TRBD1 matches 8 bases. Losses at the gene ends were 3 bases for V and 3 bases for J; bases not matched to a gene: 7. The CDR3 consists of 17 residues. The CDR3: CASSLYQGAVGANVLTF. The CDR3 DNA is TGTGCCAGCAGTTTGTATCAGGGGGCGGTTGGGGCCAACGTCCTGACTTTC.